Many counts were recorded for the clone carrying this T cell receptor (beta chain). TCRdb re-analysed the RT-PCR reads in MiXCR, keeping a single row per CDR3 protein. Seen here are 87,000 or so distinct CDR3 sequences, 4% to 5% observed once, and the top ten hold 2.6%. V trimming: 4 bases; J trimming: 8 bases; junction bases outside the gene matches: 2. This CDR3 spans 13 amino acids. CDR1 MGHDK and CDR2 SYGVNS come from the germline V gene. This specimen comes from a study of patients and donors after allogeneic stem cell transplantation. The V call is TRBV25-1, the J call TRBJ1-6; 7 bases are a match to TRBD1. The source material was blood, either unsorted or a sorted T cell fraction (not recorded which). The TCR comes from a human donor who was either an allogeneic HSCT recipient or a stem cell or donor lymphocyte infusion donor (not recorded which). It is not recorded whose cells these are; they may come from a transplant donor. The CDR3 DNA reads as TGTGCCAGCAGTGGGACAGGTTATTCACCCCTCCACTTT. Translated, it gives CASSGTGYSPLHF.